The clone carrying this T cell receptor beta chain has a count of ten or more. The record originates from a study of Graves' ophthalmopathy and Graves' hyperthyroidism. RNA transcripts provided the template for amplifying TCR beta CDR3 regions. The workflow started with a first-round RT-PCR run with HTBI primers and then moved on to a second-round multiplex PCR. TCRdb re-called the multiplex PCR reads with MiXCR, one entry per CDR3 protein. This repertoire shows about 600,000 distinct CDR3 sequences, 39% found once; its top ten account for about 4.1%. This CDR3 comprises 13 residues. The germline V gene has CDR1 DFQATT and CDR2 SNEGSKA (reference sequence). V was trimmed by 1 base and J by 5 bases, leaving 11 bases between them.

The gene calls are TRBV20-1 and TRBJ2-5; D is undetermined. The sequenced material came from peripheral blood or thyroid tissue (not recorded which). The receptor comes from an adult man with Graves' hyperthyroidism. The CDR3 DNA reads as TGCAGTGCTAGAGTTGAGTTTACGGAGACCCAGTACTTC. This codes for CSARVEFTETQYF.